This T cell receptor beta chain was recovered during a study of shared clonotypes between healthy human individuals. General study results and limits: Sampling covered blood only; tissue repertoires likely differ.

Comments on this clone: Its antigen is not identified.

Measured with immunoSEQ multiplex PCR; TCRdb has only the in-frame clones, and not every one. The sample has roughly 700,000 clones, approximately 79% seen once; the top ten hold 1.5% to 2%. V dropped 5 bases and J dropped 2 bases, with 11 bases sitting between them. Germline values: CDR1 SGHTA, CDR2 FQGNSA. This CDR3 has 14 amino acids. The sample taken for sequencing was memory CD4+ T cells sorted from blood. The sample's subset: CD45RA-negative fraction. V and J are TRBV7-2 and TRBJ2-3; D possibly corresponds to TRBD2 (6 bases). The TCR originated in a woman aged 25-40 years in good health. CDR3: CASSPGGYTDTQYF. CDR3 sequence (DNA): TGTGCCAGCAGCCCCGGAGGGTACACAGATACGCAGTATTTT. The full variable domain, its missing parts supplied by reference TRBV7-2 and TRBJ2-3, is GAGVSQSPSNKVTEKGKDVELRCDPISGHTALYWYRQSLGQGLEFLIYFQGNSAPDKSGLPSDRFSAERTGGSVSTLTIQRTQQEDSAVYLCASSPGGYTDTQYFGPGTRLTVL.